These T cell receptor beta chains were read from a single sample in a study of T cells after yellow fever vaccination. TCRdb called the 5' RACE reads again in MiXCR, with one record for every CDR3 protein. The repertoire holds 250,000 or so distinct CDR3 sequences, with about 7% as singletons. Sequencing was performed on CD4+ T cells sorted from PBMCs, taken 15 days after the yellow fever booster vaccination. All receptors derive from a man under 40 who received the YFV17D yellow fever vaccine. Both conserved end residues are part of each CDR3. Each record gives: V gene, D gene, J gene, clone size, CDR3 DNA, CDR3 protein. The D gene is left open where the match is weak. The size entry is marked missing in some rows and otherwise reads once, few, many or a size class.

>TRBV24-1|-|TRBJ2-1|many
TGTGCCACCAGTACTACTTACAATGAGCAGTTCTTC
CATSTTYNEQFF
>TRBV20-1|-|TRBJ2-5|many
TGCAGTGCCCAGGTATCGGAGACCCAGTACTTC
CSAQVSETQYF
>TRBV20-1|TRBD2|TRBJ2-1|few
TGCAGTGCACTAGCGGGAGTTAGGGAGCAGTTCTTC
CSALAGVREQFF
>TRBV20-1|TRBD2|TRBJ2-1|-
TGCAGTGCTAGAGGGCTAGCGGGACTGAGCTCCTACAATGAGCAGTTCTTC
CSARGLAGLSSYNEQFF
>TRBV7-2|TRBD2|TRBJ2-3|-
TGTGCCAGCAGCTCCAAGCGGGGGGGGTCCACAGATACGCAGTATTTT
CASSSKRGGSTDTQYF
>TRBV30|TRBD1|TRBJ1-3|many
TGTGCCAGCGGGACAGGGGGAGGAAACACCATATATTTT
CASGTGGGNTIYF
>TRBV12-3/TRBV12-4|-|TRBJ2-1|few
TGTGCCAGCAGTTTACTGGGACCGGCCTACAATGAGCAGTTCTTC
CASSLLGPAYNEQFF
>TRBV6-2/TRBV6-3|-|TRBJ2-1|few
TGTGCCAGCAGATTTACAGGGAGAGACAATGAGCAGTTCTTC
CASRFTGRDNEQFF
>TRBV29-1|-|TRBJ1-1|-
TGCAGCGGCTTAAACACTGAAGCTTTCTTT
CSGLNTEAFF
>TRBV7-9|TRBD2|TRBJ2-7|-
TGTGCCAGCAGCTCCGGGAGGTACTACGAGCAGTACTTC
CASSSGRYYEQYF
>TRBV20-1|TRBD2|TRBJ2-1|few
TGCAGTGCTCTCGGGACTACGAATCGTTGGGGATCCTACGAGCAGTTCTTC
CSALGTTNRWGSYEQFF
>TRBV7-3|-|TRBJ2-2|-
TGTGCCAGCAGCTTAAAACCTGGGACCGGGGAGCTGTTTTTT
CASSLKPGTGELFF
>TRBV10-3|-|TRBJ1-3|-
TGTGCCATCAGCGTGCAGGCCGGGGACACCATATATTTT
CAISVQAGDTIYF
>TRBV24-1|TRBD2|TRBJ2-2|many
TGTGCCACCAGTGATCCGGGACTAATTGCCGGGGAGCTGTTTTTT
CATSDPGLIAGELFF
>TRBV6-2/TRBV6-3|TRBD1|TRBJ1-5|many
TGTGCCAGCAGTTACCGGGGACAGCTTAATCAGCCCCAGCATTTT
CASSYRGQLNQPQHF
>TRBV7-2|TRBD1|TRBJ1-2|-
TGTGCCAGCAGCTCCCAGCAGGGGGGGCCCCGCTATGGCTACACCTTC
CASSSQQGGPRYGYTF
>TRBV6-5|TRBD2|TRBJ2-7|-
TGTGCCAGCAGTTACCAGCGGGGGAACTACGAGCAGTACTTC
CASSYQRGNYEQYF
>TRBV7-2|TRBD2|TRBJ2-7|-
TGTGCCAGCAGCACCCAAACCGGGGGGTATTACGAGCAGTACTTC
CASSTQTGGYYEQYF
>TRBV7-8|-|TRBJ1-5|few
TGTGCCAGCAGCCCTGCGGGATCTCAGCCCCAGCATTTT
CASSPAGSQPQHF
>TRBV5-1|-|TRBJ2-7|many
TGCGCCAGCAGCTTGGGTCTTACGGGCGCCTACGAGCAGTACTTC
CASSLGLTGAYEQYF
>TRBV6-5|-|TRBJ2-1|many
TGTGCCAGCAGTTACCCGGGGGAGCAGTTCTTC
CASSYPGEQFF
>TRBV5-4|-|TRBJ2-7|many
TGTGCCAGCAGCTCAGGACAGCTCTACGAGCAGTACTTC
CASSSGQLYEQYF